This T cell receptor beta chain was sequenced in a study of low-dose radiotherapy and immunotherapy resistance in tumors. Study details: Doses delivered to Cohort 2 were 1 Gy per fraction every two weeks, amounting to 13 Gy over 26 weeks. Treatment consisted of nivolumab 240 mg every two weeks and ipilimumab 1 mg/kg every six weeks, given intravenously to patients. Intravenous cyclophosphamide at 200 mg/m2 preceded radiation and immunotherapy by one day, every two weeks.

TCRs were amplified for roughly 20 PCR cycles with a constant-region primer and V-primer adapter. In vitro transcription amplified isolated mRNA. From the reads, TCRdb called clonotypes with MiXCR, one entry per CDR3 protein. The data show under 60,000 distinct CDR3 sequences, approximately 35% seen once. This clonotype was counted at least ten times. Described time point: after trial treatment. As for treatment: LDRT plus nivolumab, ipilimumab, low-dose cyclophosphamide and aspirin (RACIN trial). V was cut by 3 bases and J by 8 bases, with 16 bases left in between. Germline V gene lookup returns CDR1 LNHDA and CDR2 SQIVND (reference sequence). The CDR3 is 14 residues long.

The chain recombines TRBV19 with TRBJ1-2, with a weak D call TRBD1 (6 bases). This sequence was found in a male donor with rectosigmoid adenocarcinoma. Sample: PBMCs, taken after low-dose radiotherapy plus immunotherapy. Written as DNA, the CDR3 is TGTGCCAGTAGTATGGGGGGCTTACTCGGCGGCTACACCTTC. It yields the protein CASSMGGLLGGYTF. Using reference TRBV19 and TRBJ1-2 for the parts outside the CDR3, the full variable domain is DGGITQSPKYLFRKEGQNVTLSCEQNLNHDAMYWYRQDPGQGLRLIYYSQIVNDFQKGDIAEGYSVSREKKESFPLTVTSAQKNPTAFYLCASSMGGLLGGYTFGSGTRLTVV.